Listed below are T cell receptor beta chains from one sample, sequenced in a study of blood T cells in healthy people across ages. Each CDR3 protein gets one entry after TCRdb re-called the 5' RACE reads with MiXCR. The sample has 600,000 to 650,000 distinct CDR3 sequences, roughly three fifths seen once. Sequences were obtained from blood. These receptors all come from a man in his sixties in good health. CDR3s include the opening cysteine and the closing phenylalanine or tryptophan.

TRBJ2-5	TRBV12-5	CASGSDRARYF
TRBJ2-4	TRBV2	CASGPIQALQYF
TRBJ1-1	TRBV2	CASNLRNTEAFF
.	TRBV5-1	CASSSDRGLHEQYF
TRBJ1-1	TRBV29-1	CSMGAGNTEAFF
TRBJ1-1	TRBV6-1	CASSFFDRGWNTEAFF
TRBJ2-5	TRBV20-1	CSARPSGDGRQYF
TRBJ1-1	TRBV29-1	CSVAPAWGEVNTEAFF
.	TRBV7-2	CASSLVQIAGYEQYF
TRBJ2-5	TRBV3-1	CASSQGLVGGETLYF
TRBJ2-7	TRBV29-1	CSAGKTGANEQYF
TRBJ2-6	TRBV12-3/TRBV12-4	CASSLSAGANVLTF
TRBJ1-2	TRBV15	CATSRDYGYTF
TRBJ2-5	TRBV6-6	CASSYLAGGDEQYF
TRBJ2-1	TRBV3-1	CASSQEERGGYNEQFF
TRBJ2-5	TRBV7-2	CASSLVFGRLQETQYF
TRBJ2-3	TRBV7-2	CASRPDRGPSDTQYF
TRBJ2-5	TRBV20-1	CSARPGETQYF
TRBJ2-6	TRBV6-5	CASSYSGSPGNSGANVLTF
TRBJ2-7	TRBV7-2	CASSFAGRDYEQYF
TRBJ2-7	TRBV10-3	CAIARGAYEQYF
TRBJ2-3	TRBV29-1	CSVEGAYTDTQYF
TRBJ2-3	TRBV24-1	CATEGGTDTQNF
TRBJ1-5	TRBV2	CASSEVRNNQPQHF
TRBJ2-1	TRBV5-5	CASSFSSVPASYNEQFF
.	TRBV2	CASSEALSGLSYEQYF
TRBJ2-1	TRBV29-1	CMVGDRGLNEQFF
TRBJ1-1	TRBV3-1	CASSPLGTAGAEAFF
TRBJ2-7	TRBV6-5	CASSYGTTYEQYF
TRBJ1-1	TRBV7-9	CASSLRTGGSEAFF
TRBJ2-7	TRBV6-5	CASSYDRDYEQYF
TRBJ1-2	TRBV2	CASSVRVPYGYTF
TRBJ1-2	TRBV12-3/TRBV12-4	CASSSFAGGANYGYTF
TRBJ2-3	TRBV6-1	CASSRDHGDTQYF
TRBJ1-4	TRBV18	CASSTSEGEKLFF
TRBJ1-6	TRBV7-3	CASSASWDSPLHF
TRBJ2-6	TRBV15	CATSRDLSPGANVLTF
TRBJ2-3	TRBV7-9	CASIRLAGLDTQYF
TRBJ1-1	TRBV7-2	CASSTWTGGTEAFF
TRBJ1-2	TRBV25-1	CASSVPEQGGYTF